The 31 T cell receptor beta chains below were found in one sample sequenced in a study of OX40 agonist ivuxolimab in advanced cancers. The method behind the library was the immunoSEQ multiplex PCR assay. TCRdb took over this immuneACCESS table, retaining in-frame rearrangements with V and J assigned. Such tables are incomplete; in checked studies, under half of the missing clones stem from an unresolved V gene, and the remainder is unexplained. For this sample the table gives around 60,000 clones, of which about four fifths were detected only once. 1.9% of the sample lies in the top ten. Sequencing was performed on CD4+ or CD8+ T cells sorted from blood, taken in a trial of the OX40 agonist ivuxolimab. The receptor set was obtained from an adult with an advanced solid tumor such as melanoma, head and neck, liver or kidney cancer.

The chain uses TRBV2 and TRBJ1-1; no clear D. This CDR3 comprises 14 residues. Germline CDR1 and CDR2: SNHLY and FYNNEI. The V end lost 6 bases, the J end lost 1 base, and 12 bases lay between the germline ends. CDR3 sequence reads: CASSAWAGNTEAFF. The CDR3 DNA sequence: TGTGCCAGCAGCGCCTGGGCAGGGAACACTGAAGCTTTCTTT.

The chain employs TRBV30 and TRBJ1-3; D is uncertain. V gave up 0 bases and J gave up 3 bases, with 12 bases separating them. CDR3 size: 15 residues. Looked up from germline, CDR1 is GTSNPN and CDR2 is SVGIG (reference sequence). The CDR3 is CAWSVLMGLGNTIYF. The CDR3 DNA reads as TGTGCCTGGAGTGTACTAATGGGCCTTGGAAACACCATATATTTT.

The chain couples TRBV10-3 to TRBJ1-1, with D possibly matching TRBD1 (6 bases). Germline lookup yields CDR1 ENHRY and CDR2 SYGVKD. The V and J ends lost 6 bases and 1 base respectively, with 9 bases between them. The CDR3 extends over 13 amino acids. The CDR3 spells CAIRGQSNTEAFF. In DNA form, the CDR3 reads TGTGCCATCAGGGGACAATCGAACACTGAAGCTTTCTTT.

V gene TRBV2 combines with J gene TRBJ2-5; 9 bases map to TRBD2. The germline gives CDR1 SNHLY, CDR2 FYNNEI. This CDR3 has 17 residues. The V segment lost 2 bases and the J segment 4 bases; nucleotides outside the gene matches: 11. CDR3 nucleotide sequence: TGTGCCAGCAGTGAACTCCTTAGCGGGAGTATCGGAGAGACCCAGTACTTC. It specifies CASSELLSGSIGETQYF.

This rearrangement joins TRBV18 to TRBJ2-2, with TRBD2 matching 7 bases. V gave up 1 base and J gave up 6 bases; unmatched junction bases: 11. This CDR3 is 17 amino acids long. In germline, CDR1 is KGHSH, CDR2 LQKENI. The CDR3 sequence: CASSPLSVAGVPGELFF. The CDR3 DNA reads as TGTGCCAGCTCACCACTTTCGGTGGCGGGAGTCCCCGGGGAGCTGTTTTTT.

The chain combines TRBV18 with TRBJ2-1; 9 bases line up with TRBD1. The V segment lost 4 bases and the J segment 3 bases; nucleotides outside the gene matches: 4. CDR3 size: 15 residues. Germline V gene lookup returns CDR1 KGHSH and CDR2 LQKENI. The CDR3 coding sequence is TGTGCCAGCTCACAGGGACAGGGCTTCTACAATGAGCAGTTCTTC. Translation gives CASSQGQGFYNEQFF.

The chain employs TRBV19 and TRBJ1-2, with unresolved D. The CDR3 is made up of 13 amino acids. Germline CDR1 is LNHDA and CDR2 is SQIVND (reference sequence). The V end lost 10 bases, the J end lost 0 bases, and 12 bases lay between the germline ends. CDR3 sequence: CATADLPNYGYTF. The DNA of the CDR3 is TGTGCCACCGCGGACTTACCTAACTATGGCTACACCTTC.

The CDR3 DNA sequence: TGTGCCAGCAGCGTTACAGTCGATTTCACTGAAGCTTTCTTT. Translation: CASSVTVDFTEAFF. The chain links TRBV9 to TRBJ1-1; D is unresolved. Trimming took 2 bases from V and 4 from J, leaving 12 bases between them. CDR3 size: 14 residues. Per germline, CDR1 SGDLS and CDR2 YYNGEE.

This clone showed up just a few times. This chain links TRBV2 with TRBJ1-5; D remains unclear. The CDR3 runs 14 residues. Germline values: CDR1 SNHLY, CDR2 FYNNEI. Between the trimmed V and J ends, which lost 1 base and 8 bases, there was a span of 12 bases. CDR3 amino acids: CASSEVEGGEPQHF. The CDR3 bases are TGTGCCAGCAGTGAAGTGGAGGGTGGGGAGCCCCAGCATTTT. The full variable domain, its missing parts supplied by reference TRBV2 and TRBJ1-5, is EPEVTQTPSHQVTQMGQEVILRCVPISNHLYFYWYRQILGQKVEFLVSFYNNEISEKSEIFDDQFSVERPDGSNFTLKIRSTKLEDSAMYFCASSEVEGGEPQHFGDGTRLSIL.

This clone was seen just once. This chain joins TRBV9 and TRBJ2-7; D is possibly TRBD2 (5 bases). V was clipped by 4 bases and J by 2 bases, with 7 bases between them. The CDR3 covers 12 residues. From germline, CDR1 is SGDLS and CDR2 YYNGEE. CDR3 loop: CASSSGTYEQYF. DNA of the CDR3: TGTGCCAGCAGCTCCGGGACCTACGAGCAGTACTTC.

In regard to this clone: Germline is not matched at one junction end, which may reflect a read error. The chain recombines TRBV5-1 with TRBJ2-3; D call uncertain. The CDR3 consists of 14 residues. CDR1 and CDR2 (germline): SGHRS, YFSETQ. CDR3: CASILVPGTDTQYF. The CDR3 nucleotides are TGCGCCAGCATCTTGGTCCCCGGCACAGATACGCAGTATTTT.

The chain has TRBV5-4 and TRBJ1-1; D is ambiguous. From germline, CDR1 is SGHNT and CDR2 YYREEE (reference sequence). The CDR3 runs to 14 residues. V lost 2 bases and J 6 bases, leaving 14 bases between the germline ends. Written as DNA, the CDR3 is TGTGCCAGCAGCTTCCACAAGGGTAGGGCTGAAGCTTTCTTT. Translating gives CASSFHKGRAEAFF. Using reference TRBV5-4 and TRBJ1-1 for the parts outside the CDR3, the full variable domain is ETGVTQSPTHLIKTRGQQVTLRCSSQSGHNTVSWYQQALGQGPQFIFQYYREEENGRGNFPPRFSGLQFPNYSSELNVNALELDDSALYLCASSFHKGRAEAFFGQGTRLTVV.

The chain uses TRBV6-5 and TRBJ2-1, with D possibly TRBD2 on 5 matching bases. Per the germline V gene, CDR1 is MNHEY and CDR2 is SVGAGI. The CDR3 is 14 residues long. V lost 0 bases and J lost 4, with 7 bases in between. The DNA of the CDR3 is TGTGCCAGCAGTTACTCAGGACTGTACAATGAGCAGTTCTTC. Protein: CASSYSGLYNEQFF.

This clone was recorded once. As DNA, the CDR3 is TGCAGCGTGGACAGGGTCGGGACTGAAGCTTTCTTT. It translates to CSVDRVGTEAFF. This chain links TRBV29-1 with TRBJ1-1, with 8 bases aligning to TRBD1. Losses at the gene ends were 6 bases for V and 5 bases for J; bases not matched to a gene: 5. The germline V gene encodes CDR1 SQVTM and CDR2 ANQGSEA. This CDR3 has 12 amino acids. Filled out from reference TRBV29-1 and TRBJ1-1, the complete variable domain reads SAVISQKPSRDICQRGTSLTIQCQVDSQVTMMFWYRQQPGQSLTLIATANQGSEATYESGFVIDKFPISRPNLTFSTLTVSNMSPEDSSIYLCSVDRVGTEAFFGQGTRLTVV.

This clone was observed once. The chain couples TRBV5-4 to TRBJ2-5; D possibly corresponds to TRBD2 (6 bases). The germline V and J ends were trimmed by 0 bases and 11 bases, with 20 bases remaining between them. Per germline, CDR1 SGHNT and CDR2 YYREEE (reference sequence). The CDR3 totals 15 residues. The CDR3 protein is CASSLERGGEVEQYF. The DNA of the CDR3 is TGTGCCAGCAGCTTGGAAAGGGGCGGGGAAGTTGAGCAGTACTTC.

The chain has TRBV7-2 and TRBJ2-4; 8 bases agree with TRBD1. CDR1 SGHTA and CDR2 FQGNSA come from the germline V gene. After removal of 4 bases from V and 6 bases from J, the junction contained 8 bases not matched to a gene. CDR3 size: 15 residues. The CDR3 region is CASSYTGTGVNIQYF. The DNA of the CDR3 is TGTGCCAGCAGCTATACCGGGACAGGAGTAAACATTCAGTACTTC.

This chain connects TRBV19 to TRBJ1-2; D is unresolved. Germline V CDR1 and CDR2: LNHDA, SQIVND (reference sequence). CDR3 length: 15 amino acids. V lost 6 bases and J lost 0, with 14 bases in between. The CDR3 sequence: CASSPDRATNYGYTF. CDR3 in DNA: TGTGCCAGTAGCCCGGACCGAGCCACTAACTATGGCTACACCTTC.

As regards this clone: The same CDR3 arises from other DNA sequences in this sample as well. This rearrangement joins TRBV18 to TRBJ2-5, with D hard to call. Trimming removed 3 bases from V and 1 base from J, with 0 bases in between. This CDR3 spans 11 amino acids. From germline, CDR1 is KGHSH and CDR2 LQKENI. CDR3 sequence: CASSPQETQYF. Here the CDR3 DNA reads TGTGCCAGCTCACCCCAAGAGACCCAGTACTTC.

V is TRBV5-1 and J is TRBJ1-1, with a tentative D call TRBD1 (5 bases). The CDR3 has 14 amino acids. Germline V CDR1 and CDR2: SGHRS, YFSETQ. V dropped 3 bases and J dropped 6 bases, with 15 bases sitting between them. This CDR3 is CASSSTRGVAEAFF. In nucleotides, the CDR3 is TGCGCCAGCAGCTCCACCCGAGGGGTAGCTGAAGCTTTCTTT.

The chain combines TRBV6-5 with TRBJ2-3; D is unclear. The germline V and J ends were trimmed by 0 bases and 5 bases, with 9 bases remaining between them. The CDR3 sequence is 14 residues long. CDR1 is MNHEY, CDR2 SVGAGI, per germline. The CDR3 coding sequence is TGTGCCAGCAGTTACTCGGGCAGTGGAGATACGCAGTATTTT. This translates into CASSYSGSGDTQYF.

The V gene is TRBV7-9, the J gene TRBJ2-3; 10 positions agree with TRBD1. In germline, CDR1 is SEHNR, CDR2 FQNEAQ (reference sequence). Germline trimming cut 2 bases from V and 4 bases from J; bases unmatched to any gene: 6. The CDR3 is 16 amino acids. The CDR3 DNA sequence: TGTGCCAGCAGCTTAAGGACAGGGGGAAGCCCAGATACGCAGTATTTT. Translated, it gives CASSLRTGGSPDTQYF.

The V gene is TRBV2, the J gene TRBJ2-1, with unresolved D. The germline gives CDR1 SNHLY, CDR2 FYNNEI. The V end was cut by 6 bases, the J end by 1 base, with 13 bases between. The CDR3 is 15 residues long. The CDR3 nucleotides are TGTGCCAGCAGGCCGCCCACAGTTTCCTACAATGAGCAGTTCTTC. Its translation: CASRPPTVSYNEQFF.

The chain combines TRBV11-3 with TRBJ2-1; 7 bases are a match to TRBD1. This CDR3 is built from 14 residues. CDR1 and CDR2 from the germline V gene are SGHNT and YENEEA. V was pared by 5 bases and J by 8 bases, with 9 bases of the junction left unmatched. CDR3 in amino acids: CASSTQTGSHEQFF. CDR3 DNA sequence: TGTGCCAGCAGCACCCAGACAGGGTCCCATGAGCAGTTCTTC.

The chain links TRBV19 to TRBJ1-4; 7 bases match TRBD1. The CDR3 contains 14 residues. In germline, CDR1 is LNHDA, CDR2 SQIVND (reference sequence). With 10 bases clipped from V and 8 bases from J, the junction kept 13 bases outside the gene matches. The CDR3 nucleotides are TGTGCCACCGGACGTGACAGGGCGACCGAAAAACTGTTTTTT. Its protein is CATGRDRATEKLFF.

This sequence joins TRBV5-1 and TRBJ2-3; D not certain. Germline V gives CDR1 SGHRS, CDR2 YFSETQ. V was shortened by 0 bases and J by 1 base, with 9 bases between the two germline ends. This CDR3 contains 15 residues. The CDR3 bases are TGCGCCAGCAGCTTGGCTGGGTGGGGCACAGATACGCAGTATTTT. Protein: CASSLAGWGTDTQYF.

This clone occurred once. V gene TRBV7-9 combines with J gene TRBJ2-5; D call uncertain. The germline V gene has CDR1 SEHNR and CDR2 FQNEAQ (reference sequence). The V and J ends lost 2 bases and 4 bases respectively, with 23 bases between them. The CDR3 has 18 residues. The CDR3 DNA follows: TGTGCCAGCAGCTTAAGTCAGGACCCCGGACGGTGGCGAGAGACCCAGTACTTC. Residues: CASSLSQDPGRWRETQYF.

The chain uses TRBV5-8 and TRBJ2-5; 10 nucleotides agree with TRBD1. Germline-derived CDR1 and CDR2 are SGHTS and YDEGEE. CDR3 length: 16 residues. V lost 3 bases, J lost 0 bases, and 5 bases stayed unmatched. The CDR3, as DNA: TGTGCCAGCAGCTCTACCGGGACAGGGGACCAAGAGACCCAGTACTTC. It encodes CASSSTGTGDQETQYF.

V is TRBV7-3 and J is TRBJ2-1; the D call may be TRBD1 or TRBD2 (5 bases each). The ends were cut back, 3 bases at V and 9 bases at J, with 12 bases in the middle. This CDR3 is built from 13 residues. Germline values: CDR1 SGHTA, CDR2 FQGTGA. DNA of the CDR3: TGTGCCAGCAGCTTCAACCAGAGGGGTGAGCAGTTCTTC. It specifies CASSFNQRGEQFF.

The chain is built from TRBV5-1 and TRBJ1-1, with D unclear. Germline values: CDR1 SGHRS, CDR2 YFSETQ. Deletions cut 4 bases from V and 4 bases from J, with 14 bases between. This CDR3 comprises 14 residues. DNA of the CDR3: TGCGCCAGCAGCATGGAATGGTTGGCCACTGAAGCTTTCTTT. Residues: CASSMEWLATEAFF.

CDR3 sequence: CASSLAVSGVGNIQYF. The CDR3 coding sequence is TGTGCCAGCAGCTTGGCCGTGTCGGGAGTGGGAAACATTCAGTACTTC. The chain couples TRBV5-4 to TRBJ2-4, with D possibly TRBD2 on 6 matching bases. CDR3 length equals 16 residues. Germline CDR1 and CDR2: SGHNT and YYREEE (reference sequence). V was trimmed by 0 bases and J by 6 bases, leaving 16 bases between them.

The rearrangement links TRBV29-1 to TRBJ2-5; 10 positions match TRBD2. CDR1 is SQVTM and CDR2 is ANQGSEA in the germline V gene. This CDR3 is 16 amino acids long. V gave up 4 bases and J gave up 1 base; unmatched junction bases: 9. The CDR3 coding sequence is TGCAGCGTTGCGGGACTAGCGAGTTGGCCCCAAGAGACCCAGTACTTC. Its protein product is CSVAGLASWPQETQYF.